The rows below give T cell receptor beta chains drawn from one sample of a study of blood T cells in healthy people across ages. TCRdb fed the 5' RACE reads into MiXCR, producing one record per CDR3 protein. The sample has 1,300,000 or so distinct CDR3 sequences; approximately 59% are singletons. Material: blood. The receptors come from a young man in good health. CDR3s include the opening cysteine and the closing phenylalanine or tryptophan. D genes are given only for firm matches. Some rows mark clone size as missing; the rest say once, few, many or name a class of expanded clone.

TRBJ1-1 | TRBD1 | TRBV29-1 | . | TGCAACGTTGACAGGGGAGCTGAAGCTTTCTTT | CNVDRGAEAFF
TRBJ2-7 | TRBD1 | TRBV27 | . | TGTGCCAGCAGTAAGACCGGGACAGGAGGGCACGAGCAGTACTTC | CASSKTGTGGHEQYF
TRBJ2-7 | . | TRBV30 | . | TGTGCCTGTCTTGAGGGGGGCGAGCAGTACTTC | CACLEGGEQYF
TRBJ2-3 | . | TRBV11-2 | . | TGTGCCAGCAGCCCCACAACGGGACTTGGTTGGAGGGCGCAGTATTTT | CASSPTTGLGWRAQYF
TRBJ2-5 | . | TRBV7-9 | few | TGTGCCAGCGTGCAGGAGACCCAGTACTTC | CASVQETQYF
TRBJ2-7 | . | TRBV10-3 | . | TGTGCCATCTCTCTTGGGGGGGGCACGACCTACGAGCAGTACTTC | CAISLGGGTTYEQYF
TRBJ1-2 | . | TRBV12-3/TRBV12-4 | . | TGTGCCAGCAGCCCAGGGGCTACTCACTATGGCTACACCTTC | CASSPGATHYGYTF
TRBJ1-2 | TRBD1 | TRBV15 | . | TGTGCCACCAGCAGAGAGGGTTCGGCAGGGGGTGGCTACACCTTC | CATSREGSAGGGYTF
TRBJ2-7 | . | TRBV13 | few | TGTGCCAGCAGCCCAGCTGGGGATAGCTCCTACGAGCAGTACTTC | CASSPAGDSSYEQYF
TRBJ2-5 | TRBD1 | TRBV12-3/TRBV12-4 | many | TGTGCCAGCAGTTTAGGATCCAGGGGGGAGACCCAGTACTTC | CASSLGSRGETQYF
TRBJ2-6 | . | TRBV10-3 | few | TGTGCCGCGAGGACCGGTTCTGGGGCCAACGTCCTGACTTTC | CAARTGSGANVLTF
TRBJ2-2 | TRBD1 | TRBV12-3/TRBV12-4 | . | TGTGCCAGCAGTTCACAGGGGTTCGCCGGGGAGCTGTTTTTT | CASSSQGFAGELFF
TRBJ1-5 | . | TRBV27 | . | TGTGCCAGCAGTGCTAACAATCAGCCCCAGCATTTT | CASSANNQPQHF
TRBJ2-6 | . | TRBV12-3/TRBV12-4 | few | TGTGCCAGCAGTTCCGTAGGGGCCGGGGCCAACGTCCTGACTTTC | CASSSVGAGANVLTF
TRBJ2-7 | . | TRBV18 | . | TGTGCCAGCTCACCACAGCCGGGCTCTTCCTACGAGCAGTACTTC | CASSPQPGSSYEQYF